This entry lists 29 T cell receptor beta chains sequenced from one sample in a study of CD8 T cells in ankylosing spondylitis listed by TCRdb under 2017. The paper's findings and limits, for the study overall: A TCR beta motif made up of fewer than 10 highly homologous amino acid variants appeared to be characteristic of blood from ankylosing spondylitis patients.

The antigens of these receptors remain unknown. Library method: 5' RACE. The sequencer listed for this sample is Illumina HiSeq 2500. The public reads were run again by TCRdb, first through fastp at Q25 and then through MiXCR, and only productive beta chains were kept. Each record represents a unique CDR3 protein, reported with the most common genes and DNA among its rows. Within this sample are approximately 500,000 distinct CDR3 sequences, with about 12% of them counted one time only. Jointly, the top ten make up under 7.5% of the sample. The sequencing sample was made of blood, either unsorted or a sorted T cell fraction (not recorded which). The receptor source for this set is a male donor with ankylosing spondylitis.

This clonotype was recorded many times. The gene calls are TRBV20-1 and TRBJ2-7; 11 bases are a match to TRBD2. Unmatched junction bases numbered 7, after V lost 0 bases and J lost 3 bases. The CDR3 runs 16 residues. Germline loops: CDR1 DFQATT, CDR2 SNEGSKA (reference sequence). This chain's CDR3 is CSARDLGTSGFYEQYF. CDR3 DNA sequence: TGCAGTGCTAGAGATCTTGGGACTAGCGGATTCTACGAGCAGTACTTC.

The chain has TRBV3-1 and TRBJ2-2, with TRBD2 identical over 12 bases. Per germline, CDR1 LGHDT and CDR2 YNNKEL (reference sequence). The CDR3 extends over 16 amino acids. Trimming cost V 3 bases and J 6 bases; bases outside gene matches: 5. CDR3 nucleotides: TGTGCCAGCAGCCACCCTAGCGGGAGGGCCTCCGGGGAGCTGTTTTTT. Its translation: CASSHPSGRASGELFF.

The chain combines TRBV3-1 with TRBJ2-1; 7 bases match TRBD2. V shed 0 bases, J shed 6 bases, and the junction held 5 bases outside the gene matches. Per the germline V gene, CDR1 is LGHDT and CDR2 is YNNKEL (reference sequence). The CDR3 contains 15 residues. The CDR3 DNA reads TGTGCCAGCAGCCAAGAAGCGGGGCCCTTCAATGAGCAGTTCTTC. Translated: CASSQEAGPFNEQFF.

This clonotype has more than one count but fewer than ten. V usage is TRBV7-8 and J usage is TRBJ1-1; D gene unclear. Trimming stripped 5 bases from V and 4 bases from J, with 17 bases between. This CDR3 region has 15 residues. Germline CDR1 is SGHVS and CDR2 is FQNEAQ. The CDR3 spells CASSVVGGLVTEAFF. DNA for the CDR3: TGTGCCAGCAGCGTAGTTGGCGGGCTAGTCACTGAAGCTTTCTTT.

V gene TRBV20-1 combines with J gene TRBJ1-1; D is unresolved. The V gene's germline CDR1 is DFQATT and CDR2 SNEGSKA (reference sequence). The CDR3 has 13 amino acids. V lost 0 bases to trimming and J lost 11 bases, with 16 bases between them. DNA for the CDR3: TGCAGTGCTAGAGAAGTCGGAAGCCCTATGGCTTTCTTT. It translates to CSAREVGSPMAFF.

This clonotype was detected many times. V is TRBV7-2 and J is TRBJ1-6, with 9 bases lining up with TRBD1. CDR3 size: 14 residues. Unmatched junction bases numbered 4, after V lost 3 bases and J lost 10 bases. Per germline, CDR1 SGHTA and CDR2 FQGNSA. CDR3 DNA: TGTGCCAGCAGCTTTGACAGGGGGGGATCACCCCTCCACTTT. This translates into CASSFDRGGSPLHF.

This clonotype was picked up many times. The V gene is TRBV24-1, the J gene TRBJ2-1, with D perhaps matching TRBD2 (5 bases). This CDR3 has 16 amino acids. V gave up 5 bases and J gave up 2 bases, with 15 bases separating them. CDR1 and CDR2 (germline): KGHDR, SFDVKD. CDR3 bases: TGTGCCACCAGTGGGTCCTTGGCGGGTGCCTACAATGAGCAGTTCTTC. Amino acid sequence: CATSGSLAGAYNEQFF.

This clonotype was detected ten times or more. The chain joins TRBV24-1 to TRBJ2-1; no firm D call. Germline V gene data show CDR1 as KGHDR and CDR2 as SFDVKD. The CDR3 is made up of 13 amino acids. Trimming removed 9 bases from V and 2 bases from J, with 10 bases in between. Here the CDR3 reads CATGDAAYNEQFF. For the CDR3, the DNA is TGTGCCACCGGAGACGCCGCCTACAATGAGCAGTTCTTC.

This clonotype was seen repeatedly, ten times or more. The rearrangement joins TRBV12-3 or TRBV12-4 to TRBJ1-1; weak D call: TRBD1 (5 bases). Trimming pared 7 bases from V and 6 bases from J, leaving 15 bases between. The CDR3 contains 13 residues. The CDR3 loop is CASIWGGSAEAFF. CDR3 sequence (DNA): TGTGCCAGCATTTGGGGGGGATCAGCTGAAGCTTTCTTT.

This clonotype has just a few counts. This chain joins TRBV5-6 and TRBJ1-2; D remains ambiguous. The CDR3 totals 15 residues. In germline, CDR1 is SGHDT, CDR2 YYEEEE. V was clipped by 4 bases and J by 4 bases, with 17 bases between them. The CDR3 DNA reads TGTGCCAGCAGCGCCGGGAGGACCACCCCCTATGGCTACACCTTC. This translates into CASSAGRTTPYGYTF. Filled out from reference TRBV5-6 and TRBJ1-2, the complete variable domain reads DAGVTQSPTHLIKTRGQQVTLRCSPKSGHDTVSWYQQALGQGPQFIFQYYEEEERQRGNFPDRFSGHQFPNYSSELNVNALLLGDSALYLCASSAGRTTPYGYTFGSGTRLTVV.

The chain links TRBV30 to TRBJ2-7; 7 bases line up with TRBD1. V lost 6 bases, J lost 0 bases, and 2 bases stayed unmatched. The CDR3 is 12 amino acids. The V gene's germline CDR1 is GTSNPN and CDR2 SVGIG (reference sequence). In nucleotides, the CDR3 is TGTGCCTGTACAGGGGTCTCCTACGAGCAGTACGTC. Amino acid sequence: CACTGVSYEQYV.

This clonotype was seen only a few times. The V gene is TRBV7-9, the J gene TRBJ2-3; D ambiguous. The CDR3 is made up of 15 amino acids. Germline-derived CDR1 and CDR2 are SEHNR and FQNEAQ (reference sequence). Trimming took 3 bases from V and 6 from J, leaving 16 bases between them. CDR3 bases: TGTGCCAGCAGCTTCCCGACCCTGGAGTTCGATACGCAGTATTTT. This translates into CASSFPTLEFDTQYF.

CDR3 residues: CASSLWRNQETQYF. The CDR3 DNA reads as TGTGCCAGCAGCTTATGGCGGAACCAAGAGACCCAGTACTTC. The rearrangement links TRBV13 to TRBJ2-5; no clear D gene. CDR1 and CDR2 (germline): PRHDT, FYEKMQ (reference sequence). The CDR3 is 14 amino acids. Between the trimmed V and J ends, which lost 2 bases and 0 bases, there was a span of 7 bases.

This clonotype has just a few counts. This chain joins TRBV6-4 and TRBJ2-1; the D is unclear. Germline CDR1 reads MRHNA; CDR2 reads SNTAGT. V dropped 5 bases and J dropped 6 bases, with 14 bases sitting between them. This CDR3 spans 14 amino acids. The CDR3 protein is CASSHTLRSNEQFF. The CDR3 DNA is TGTGCCAGCAGTCATACCTTAAGGAGCAATGAGCAGTTCTTC.

This clonotype was counted only a few times. The chain links TRBV20-1 to TRBJ1-6; 7 bases agree with TRBD1. The V segment lost 7 bases and the J segment 5 bases; nucleotides outside the gene matches: 5. The V gene's germline CDR1 is DFQATT and CDR2 SNEGSKA (reference sequence). CDR3 length: 13 residues. The CDR3 DNA follows: TGCAGTGGCTGGGGACAGCATAATTCACCCCTCCACTTT. Protein product: CSGWGQHNSPLHF.

This clonotype was counted only a few times. The chain couples TRBV20-1 to TRBJ2-7; D gene uncertain. V lost 5 bases, J lost 2 bases, and 10 bases lay in between. Germline CDR1 is DFQATT and CDR2 is SNEGSKA (reference sequence). CDR3 length equals 12 residues. The CDR3 DNA is TGCAGTGCTCGACCGGATGCCTACGAGCAGTACTTC. As protein: CSARPDAYEQYF.

This clonotype was observed at least ten times. The chain recombines TRBV6-2 or TRBV6-3 with TRBJ1-1; D is unresolved. This CDR3 comprises 15 residues. Germline CDR1 is MNHEY and CDR2 is SVGEGT. Deletions cut 6 bases from V and 4 bases from J, with 18 bases between. CDR3 in amino acids: CASSPGGGFSTEAFF. CDR3 sequence (DNA): TGTGCCAGCAGCCCCGGTGGAGGTTTTTCCACTGAAGCTTTCTTT.

The V call is TRBV3-1, the J call TRBJ2-7; no reliable D call. This CDR3 spans 15 amino acids. V was clipped by 1 base and J by 0 bases, with 10 bases between them. Germline V CDR1 and CDR2: LGHDT, YNNKEL (reference sequence). Written as DNA, the CDR3 is TGTGCCAGCAGCCAAGCGGCGGTAAGCTCCTACGAGCAGTACTTC. Protein: CASSQAAVSSYEQYF.

This clonotype turned up a few times. CDR3 loop: CSAAGTERGTEAFF. The CDR3 DNA reads TGCAGTGCAGCCGGGACGGAAAGGGGCACTGAAGCTTTCTTT. The chain is built from TRBV20-1 and TRBJ1-1; the D gene is possibly TRBD1 (5 bases). The CDR3 has 14 residues. The V and J ends lost 6 bases and 4 bases respectively, with 18 bases between them. Germline CDR1 reads DFQATT; CDR2 reads SNEGSKA (reference sequence).

The rearrangement joins TRBV12-3 or TRBV12-4 to TRBJ2-5; no clear D gene. This CDR3 region has 9 residues. V lost 5 bases, J lost 12 bases, and 7 bases lay in between. DNA for the CDR3: TGTGCCAGCAGTCCCCAAGAGTACTTC. This encodes CASSPQEYF.

The J gene is TRBJ1-5, the V gene TRBV6-1; unclear D gene. V lost 4 bases and J lost 5, with 15 bases in between. The CDR3 has 15 residues. The germline V gene has CDR1 MNHNS and CDR2 SASEGT. The CDR3 here is CASSGSPELHQPQHF. In nucleotides, the CDR3 is TGTGCCAGCAGTGGAAGCCCCGAACTTCATCAGCCCCAGCATTTT.

The chain is built from TRBV15 and TRBJ2-7, with 8 nucleotides matching TRBD2. The junction had 8 bases not matched to a gene; V was cut back by 6 bases and J by 4 bases. Germline CDR1 is LNHNV and CDR2 is YYDKDF (reference sequence). The CDR3 spans 14 residues. The CDR3 DNA reads as TGTGCCACCAGTCGCGGGGGGACCGGGTACGAGCAGTACTTC. This codes for CATSRGGTGYEQYF.

There are a few counts of this clonotype. The chain couples TRBV7-9 to TRBJ2-1, with 14 bases that match TRBD2. The CDR3 covers 16 residues. The germline gives CDR1 SEHNR, CDR2 FQNEAQ (reference sequence). Germline trimming cut 6 bases from V and 5 bases from J; bases unmatched to any gene: 6. CDR3 sequence: CASRGLAGGSDNEQFF. The CDR3 DNA sequence: TGTGCCAGCAGAGGACTAGCGGGAGGATCTGACAATGAGCAGTTCTTC.

The chain uses TRBV4-1 and TRBJ1-3; a weak D match, TRBD1 (5 bases). The V end lost 0 bases, the J end lost 0 bases, and 12 bases lay between the germline ends. Germline V lookup: CDR1 MGHRA, CDR2 YSYEKL. The CDR3 extends over 17 amino acids. This chain's CDR3 is CASSQEGRGGSGNTIYF. DNA of the CDR3: TGCGCCAGCAGCCAAGAGGGTAGGGGTGGCTCTGGAAACACCATATATTTT.

This clonotype was observed a handful of times. The chain is built from TRBV27 and TRBJ2-4, with D maybe TRBD2 (7 bases). The CDR3 loop spans 15 amino acids. Trimming removed 8 bases from V and 0 bases from J, with 14 bases in between. Germline assignment: CDR1 MNHEY and CDR2 SMNVEV (reference sequence). The CDR3 nucleotides read TGTGCCAGCGCTAAGGGGGGGCTAGCCAAAAACATTCAGTACTTC. Its protein product is CASAKGGLAKNIQYF.

The table lists this clonotype with a few counts. This chain uses TRBV2 with TRBJ2-7; D possibly matches TRBD1 or TRBD2 (5 bases each). The CDR3 has 12 amino acids. V was clipped by 6 bases and J by 1 base, with 7 bases between them. Germline CDR1 SNHLY, CDR2 FYNNEI. The CDR3 is CASRGVSYEQYV. The CDR3 DNA sequence: TGTGCCAGCAGGGGGGTATCCTACGAGCAGTACGTC.

This clonotype was found a few times. The chain employs TRBV29-1 and TRBJ2-2; a weak D match, TRBD1 (6 bases). V lost 5 bases and J 0 bases, leaving 13 bases between the germline ends. The CDR3 has 15 residues. CDR1 is SQVTM, CDR2 ANQGSEA, per germline. This chain's CDR3 is CSVYSGQPNTGELFF. The CDR3 bases are TGCAGCGTTTATTCCGGACAGCCGAACACCGGGGAGCTGTTTTTT.

This clonotype was detected a few times. The J gene is TRBJ2-1, the V gene TRBV20-1; D might be TRBD2 (6 bases). The V and J ends lost 3 bases and 8 bases respectively, with 11 bases between them. The CDR3 runs 12 residues. Per germline, CDR1 DFQATT and CDR2 SNEGSKA (reference sequence). The CDR3 region is CSARGTVDEQFF. In nucleotides, the CDR3 is TGCAGTGCTAGGGGGACTGTCGATGAGCAGTTCTTC.

This clonotype was found a few times. CDR3 in amino acids: CSARGTLYNEQFF. CDR3 DNA: TGCAGTGCCCGGGGGACACTCTACAATGAGCAGTTCTTC. The chain links TRBV20-1 to TRBJ2-1; D is perhaps TRBD1 or TRBD2 (6 bases each). Germline V lookup: CDR1 DFQATT, CDR2 SNEGSKA (reference sequence). This CDR3 contains 13 residues. V was clipped by 6 bases and J by 3 bases, with 12 bases between them.